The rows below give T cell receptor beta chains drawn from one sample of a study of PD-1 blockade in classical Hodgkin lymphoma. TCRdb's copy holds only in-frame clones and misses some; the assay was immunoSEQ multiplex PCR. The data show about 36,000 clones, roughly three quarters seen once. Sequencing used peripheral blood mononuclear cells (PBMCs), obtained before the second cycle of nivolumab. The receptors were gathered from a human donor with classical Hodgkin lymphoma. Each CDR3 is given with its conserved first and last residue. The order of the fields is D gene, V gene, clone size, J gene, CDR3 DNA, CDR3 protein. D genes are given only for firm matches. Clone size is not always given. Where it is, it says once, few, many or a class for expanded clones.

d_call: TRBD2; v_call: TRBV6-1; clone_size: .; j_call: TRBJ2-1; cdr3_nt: TGTGCCAGCAGACAAGCGGGGGTCTCCTACAATGAGCAGTTCTTC; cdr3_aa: CASRQAGVSYNEQFF
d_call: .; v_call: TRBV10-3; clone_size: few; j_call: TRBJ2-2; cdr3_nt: TGTGCCATCAGTGAGAACCCCGGGCAAACCGGGGAGCTGTTTTTT; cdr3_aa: CAISENPGQTGELFF
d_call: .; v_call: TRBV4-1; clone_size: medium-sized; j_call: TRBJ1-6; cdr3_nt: TGCGCCAGCAGCTTCAAGGGTATGGATTCACCCCTCCACTTT; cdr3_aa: CASSFKGMDSPLHF
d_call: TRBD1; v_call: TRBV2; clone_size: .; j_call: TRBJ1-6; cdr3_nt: TGTGCCAGCCTTCGACAGGGGGCCGGGACACCCCTCCACTTT; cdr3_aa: CASLRQGAGTPLHF
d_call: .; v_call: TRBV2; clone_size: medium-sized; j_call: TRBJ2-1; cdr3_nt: TGTGCCAGCAGCCGACAGCCTGGGGACAATGAGCAGTTCTTC; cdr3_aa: CASSRQPGDNEQFF
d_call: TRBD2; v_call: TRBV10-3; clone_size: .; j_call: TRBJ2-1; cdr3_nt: TGTGCCACCGGGACTAGCGGGAGGTCCCTAGGGAGTGAGCAGTTCTTC; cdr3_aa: CATGTSGRSLGSEQFF
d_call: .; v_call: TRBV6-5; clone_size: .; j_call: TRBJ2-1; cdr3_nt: TGTGCCAGCAGTTATACAGGGCCATGGCCCCACAATGAGCAGTTCTTC; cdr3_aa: CASSYTGPWPHNEQFF
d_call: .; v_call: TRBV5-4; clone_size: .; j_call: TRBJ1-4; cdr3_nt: TGTGCCAGCAGCCGTTTACAAGCAACTAATGAAAAACTGTTTTTT; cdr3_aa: CASSRLQATNEKLFF
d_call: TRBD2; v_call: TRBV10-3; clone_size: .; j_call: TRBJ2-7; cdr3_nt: TGTGCCATCAGTGTTGGGAGGGCGGACCGCAAGTACTTC; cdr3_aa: CAISVGRADRKYF
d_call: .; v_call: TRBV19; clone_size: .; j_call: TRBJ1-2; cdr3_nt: TGTGCCAGTAGAACATCCCCCGGGAGCCGCGGCTACACCTTC; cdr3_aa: CASRTSPGSRGYTF
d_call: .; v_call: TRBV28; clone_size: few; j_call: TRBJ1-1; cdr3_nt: TGTGCCAGCAGTTTGGGATCGGCGGGGACGAACACTGAAGCTTTCTTT; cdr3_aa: CASSLGSAGTNTEAFF
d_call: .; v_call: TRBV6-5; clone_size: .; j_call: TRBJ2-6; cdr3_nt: TGTGCCAGCAAGGGCTCTTCTGGGGCCAACGTCCTGACTTTC; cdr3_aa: CASKGSSGANVLTF